This T cell receptor beta chain is drawn from a study of regulatory T cells in long-lasting Graves disease. The sample's time point: newly diagnosed GD, antithyroid drugs for less than 3 months. RNA extracted from PBMCs served as the sequencing template. Researchers made TCR beta libraries by using iRepertoire HTBI primers and running Arm-PCR on CDR3 regions. TCRdb reprocessed the multiplex PCR reads with MiXCR, giving one entry per CDR3 protein. Here the sample spans hundreds of thousands of distinct CDR3 sequences, around 15% being singletons. Germline trimming cut 3 bases from V and 12 bases from J; bases unmatched to any gene: 19. The germline CDR1 and CDR2 sequences are KGHDR and SFDVKD. This CDR3 region has 18 residues. The same sample was also studied in work on T cells in Graves' hyperthyroidism and ophthalmopathy.

The clonotype comes from a man younger than 35 with Graves disease. This chain connects TRBV24-1 to TRBJ1-4; TRBD1 aligns across 9 bases. The sample in question was peripheral blood mononuclear cells (PBMCs), obtained at new diagnosis, from a patient treated with antithyroid drugs. The CDR3 loop is CATSDLWSSGQGHVELFF. CDR3 DNA: TGTGCCACCAGTGATCTCTGGTCTTCGGGACAGGGTCATGTAGAACTGTTTTTT.